A single sample gave rise to the 18 T cell receptor beta chains below, sequenced in a study of cytomegalovirus exposure and HLA in healthy donors. PCR employed 60 Vbeta and 13 Jbeta primers. Profiling relied on immunoSEQ multiplex PCR, and the TCRdb table lists in-frame clones only, not all of them. Counted here are roughly 200,000 clones, less than 80% occurring once; the ten biggest clones make up 4.4%. The sample taken for sequencing was PBMCs. The receptors here all came from a woman between 25 and 40 years old in good health and CMV-seropositive.

This sequence joins TRBV7-6 and TRBJ1-4, with 7 bases identical to TRBD1. Trimming took 5 bases from V and 2 from J; bases not matched to a gene: 14. The CDR3 totals 18 residues. Looked up from germline, CDR1 is SGHVS and CDR2 is FNYEAQ. Here the CDR3 reads CASSPLTIRGLTNEKLFF. In DNA, the CDR3 is TGTGCCAGCAGCCCACTGACTATAAGGGGGCTCACTAATGAAAAACTGTTTTTT. The full variable domain, its missing parts supplied by reference TRBV7-6 and TRBJ1-4, is GAGVSQSPRYKVTKRGQDVALRCDPISGHVSLYWYRQALGQGPEFLTYFNYEAQQDKSGLPNDRFSAERPEGSISTLTIQRTEQRDSAMYRCASSPLTIRGLTNEKLFFGSGTQLSVL.

The chain couples TRBV18 to TRBJ1-1; D remains ambiguous. Looked up from germline, CDR1 is KGHSH and CDR2 is LQKENI. The CDR3 is 14 amino acids. Trimming pared 4 bases from V and 1 base from J, leaving 10 bases between. CDR3 sequence: CASSLSWRNTEAFF. The CDR3 DNA reads TGTGCCAGCTCACTCTCTTGGAGGAACACTGAAGCTTTCTTT.

This clone is a singleton in its sample. The V gene is TRBV5-1, the J gene TRBJ1-1, with a possible D match to TRBD1 (6 bases). Trimming pared 0 bases from V and 0 bases from J, leaving 18 bases between. The CDR3 is 18 amino acids. From germline, CDR1 is SGHRS and CDR2 YFSETQ. The CDR3 DNA is TGCGCCAGCAGCTTGGGGTCCGGGATCTGGACAGTGAACACTGAAGCTTTCTTT. Its translation: CASSLGSGIWTVNTEAFF.

The gene calls are TRBV6-5 and TRBJ2-7; tentatively, D is TRBD2 (6 bases). The CDR3 runs 14 residues. Germline V gives CDR1 MNHEY, CDR2 SVGAGI. Trimming shortened V by 4 bases and J by 7 bases, and 17 bases separated the two germline ends. The CDR3 region has the DNA TGTGCCAGCAGTTTCCGGGGTGGAGGGCGGGAGCAGTACTTC. Protein: CASSFRGGGREQYF.

This chain joins TRBV4-3 and TRBJ1-5, with D maybe TRBD1 (5 bases). CDR3 length: 16 residues. Trimming took off 2 bases at V and 2 bases at J, with 13 bases between the two ends. Germline V gene sequence: CDR1 LGHNA, CDR2 YSLEER. The CDR3 DNA reads TGCGCCAGCAGCCAACACGGGGGAATCGGCAATCAGCCCCAGCATTTT. Protein product: CASSQHGGIGNQPQHF.

V gene TRBV27 combines with J gene TRBJ1-5; D gene unclear. Germline CDR1 MNHEY, CDR2 SMNVEV (reference sequence). The length of the CDR3 is 15 residues. Trimming shortened V by 8 bases and J by 1 base, and 15 bases separated the two germline ends. This chain's CDR3 is CASAAPGMSNQPQHF. DNA of the CDR3: TGTGCCAGCGCAGCCCCGGGGATGAGCAATCAGCCCCAGCATTTT.

The CDR3 spells CASRPGQTYGYTF. As DNA, the CDR3 is TGTGCCAGCAGGCCCGGACAGACATATGGCTACACCTTC. The J gene is TRBJ1-2, the V gene TRBV6-5, with D maybe TRBD1 (6 bases). The CDR3 runs 13 residues. With 6 bases removed from V and 5 bases from J, the gap between germline ends came to 13 bases. CDR1 and CDR2 (germline): MNHEY, SVGAGI.

This sequence joins TRBV28 and TRBJ2-7; D is unclear. The V end was cut by 1 base, the J end by 0 bases, with 7 bases between. CDR3 length: 14 residues. Germline CDR1 and CDR2: MDHEN and SYDVKM. The CDR3 DNA reads as TGTGCCAGCAGTTTATTCAGAAACTCCTACGAGCAGTACTTC. The encoded protein is CASSLFRNSYEQYF. Full variable domain (outside the CDR3, taken from reference TRBV28 and TRBJ2-7): DVKVTQSSRYLVKRTGEKVFLECVQDMDHENMFWYRQDPGLGLRLIYFSYDVKMKEKGDIPEGYSVSREKKERFSLILESASTNQTSMYLCASSLFRNSYEQYFGPGTRLTVT.

This clone occurred a few times. CDR3 region: CASSEGWAENQPQHF. Here the CDR3 DNA reads TGTGCCAGCAGTGAAGGCTGGGCAGAGAATCAGCCCCAGCATTTT. V is TRBV6-1 and J is TRBJ1-5; D call uncertain. This CDR3 spans 15 amino acids. V gave up 1 base and J gave up 4 bases, with 11 bases separating them. CDR1 MNHNS and CDR2 SASEGT come from the germline V gene.

The count of this clone is one. Different DNA sequences within this sample yield the same CDR3. The gene calls are TRBV2 and TRBJ2-5; D is possibly TRBD2 (5 bases). CDR1 and CDR2 (germline): SNHLY, FYNNEI. There are 12 residues in the CDR3. V lost 8 bases and J lost 2, with 9 bases in between. CDR3 amino acids: CASGRGQETQYF. CDR3 DNA sequence: TGTGCCAGCGGTCGGGGTCAAGAGACCCAGTACTTC. The variable domain in full, with the rest retrieved from reference TRBV2 and TRBJ2-5, is EPEVTQTPSHQVTQMGQEVILRCVPISNHLYFYWYRQILGQKVEFLVSFYNNEISEKSEIFDDQFSVERPDGSNFTLKIRSTKLEDSAMYFCASGRGQETQYFGPGTRLLVL.

The chain joins TRBV6-6 to TRBJ1-2; D gene uncertain. This CDR3 is 12 amino acids long. V was clipped by 8 bases and J by 4 bases, with 11 bases between them. From germline, CDR1 is MNHNY and CDR2 SVGAGI (reference sequence). The CDR3 sequence: CASGQPGYGYTF. CDR3 nucleotides: TGTGCCAGCGGGCAGCCAGGCTATGGCTACACCTTC.

The rearrangement joins TRBV29-1 to TRBJ2-7; TRBD2 might be the D (7 bases). The CDR3 length is 13 residues. From germline, CDR1 is SQVTM and CDR2 ANQGSEA. Trimming took off 7 bases at V and 0 bases at J, with 13 bases between the two ends. CDR3 coding DNA: TGCAGCGGGGGGGGGCGGAACTCCTACGAGCAGTACTTC. Translated, it gives CSGGGRNSYEQYF.

J is TRBJ1-2 and V is TRBV15, with TRBD1 identical over 7 bases. Germline lookup yields CDR1 LNHNV and CDR2 YYDKDF (reference sequence). V was clipped by 0 bases and J by 8 bases; unmatched bases: 6. The CDR3 consists of 14 residues. CDR3 DNA sequence: TGTGCCACCAGCAGAGAGACAGGGTCGGGGGGCTACACCTTC. Amino acids: CATSRETGSGGYTF.

This clone came up a few times. J is TRBJ2-7 and V is TRBV10-2, with 8 bases matching TRBD2. Per germline, CDR1 WSHSY and CDR2 SAAADI. The length of the CDR3 is 14 residues. The V and J ends lost 6 bases and 6 bases, in that order; junction bases with no gene match: 10. For the CDR3, the DNA is TGCGCCAGCAGCGGGGGACTAGTGTCACTCGAGCAGTACTTC. Protein: CASSGGLVSLEQYF.

The chain combines TRBV18 with TRBJ2-7, with D perhaps matching TRBD1 (5 bases). The CDR3 is 13 residues long. Germline loops: CDR1 KGHSH, CDR2 LQKENI. Trimming pared 4 bases from V and 1 base from J, leaving 8 bases between. Here the CDR3 reads CASSLGQSYEQYF. CDR3 DNA: TGTGCCAGCTCACTAGGACAATCCTACGAGCAGTACTTC.

This chain connects TRBV15 to TRBJ2-3; no reliable D call. CDR1 and CDR2 from the germline V gene are LNHNV and YYDKDF (reference sequence). The CDR3 totals 11 residues. V was cut by 8 bases and J by 6 bases, with 9 bases left in between. The CDR3 DNA follows: TGTGCCACCTCGAACGGGGATACGCAGTATTTT. Translated, it gives CATSNGDTQYF.

The V call is TRBV6-1, the J call TRBJ2-7; D is unclear. The germline V and J ends were trimmed by 3 bases and 12 bases, with 18 bases remaining between them. Germline CDR1 is MNHNS and CDR2 is SASEGT. This CDR3 spans 13 amino acids. The CDR3 coding sequence is TGTGCCAGCAGTGACAATCAGTACCATAACCCGTACTTC. This translates into CASSDNQYHNPYF.

The chain is built from TRBV7-2 and TRBJ2-7; a weak D match, TRBD1 (5 bases). The CDR3 has 13 amino acids. CDR1 and CDR2 from the germline V gene are SGHTA and FQGNSA. Trimming left V 5 bases short and J 4 bases short, with 12 bases between. The CDR3 reads CASSVYRQYEQYF. CDR3 nucleotides: TGTGCCAGCAGCGTATATAGACAGTACGAGCAGTACTTC.